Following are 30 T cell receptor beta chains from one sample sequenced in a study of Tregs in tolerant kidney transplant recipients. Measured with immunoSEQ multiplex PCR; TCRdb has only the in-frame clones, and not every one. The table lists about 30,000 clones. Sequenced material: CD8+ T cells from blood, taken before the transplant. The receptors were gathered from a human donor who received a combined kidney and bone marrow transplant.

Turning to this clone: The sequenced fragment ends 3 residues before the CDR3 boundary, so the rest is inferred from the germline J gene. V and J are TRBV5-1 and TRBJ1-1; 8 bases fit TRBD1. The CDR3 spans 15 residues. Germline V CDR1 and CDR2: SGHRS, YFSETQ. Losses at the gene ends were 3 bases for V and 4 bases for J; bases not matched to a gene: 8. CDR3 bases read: TGCGCCAGCAGCTGGACAGGGCCCCCGGGCACTGAA. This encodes CASSWTGPPGTE. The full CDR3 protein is CASSWTGPPGTEAFF. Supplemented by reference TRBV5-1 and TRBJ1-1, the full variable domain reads KAGVTQTPRYLIKTRGQQVTLSCSPISGHRSVSWYQQTPGQGLQFLFEYFSETQRNKGNFPGRFSGRQFSNSRSEMNVSTLELGDSALYLCASSWTGPPGTEAFFGQGTRLTVV.

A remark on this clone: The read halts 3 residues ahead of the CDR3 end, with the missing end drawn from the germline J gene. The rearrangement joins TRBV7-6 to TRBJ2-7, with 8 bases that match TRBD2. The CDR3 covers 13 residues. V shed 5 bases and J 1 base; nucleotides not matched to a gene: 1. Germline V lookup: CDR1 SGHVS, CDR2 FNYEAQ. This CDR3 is CASSRGGSYEQYF. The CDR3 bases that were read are TGTGCCAGCAGCCGCGGGGGGTCCTACGAG.

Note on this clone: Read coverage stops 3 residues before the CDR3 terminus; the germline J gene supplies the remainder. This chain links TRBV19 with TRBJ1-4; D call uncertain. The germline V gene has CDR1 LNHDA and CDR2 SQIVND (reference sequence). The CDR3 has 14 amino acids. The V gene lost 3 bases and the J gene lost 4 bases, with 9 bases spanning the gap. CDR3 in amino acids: CASSIGGINEKLFF. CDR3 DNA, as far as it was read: TGTGCCAGTAGTATCGGCGGTATTAATGAAAAA.

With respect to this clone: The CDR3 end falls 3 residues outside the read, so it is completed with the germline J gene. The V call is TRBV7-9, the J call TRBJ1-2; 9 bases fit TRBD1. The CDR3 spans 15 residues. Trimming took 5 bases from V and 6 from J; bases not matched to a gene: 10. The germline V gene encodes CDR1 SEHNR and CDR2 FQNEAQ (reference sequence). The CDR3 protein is CASSPRDRDIDGYTF. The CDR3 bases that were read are TGTGCCAGCAGCCCCCGGGACAGGGATATAGATGGC.

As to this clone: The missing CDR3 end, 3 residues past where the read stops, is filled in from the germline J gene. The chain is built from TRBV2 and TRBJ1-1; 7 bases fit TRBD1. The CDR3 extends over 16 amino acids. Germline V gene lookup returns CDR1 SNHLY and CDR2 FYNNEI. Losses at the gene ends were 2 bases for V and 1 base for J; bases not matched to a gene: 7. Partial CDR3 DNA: TGTGCCAGCAGTGAATTGATTGGGACAGAGAACACTGAA. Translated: CASSELIGTENTE. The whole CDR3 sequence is CASSELIGTENTEAFF.

The covered CDR3 bases are TGTGCCAGCAGCTTAGGGTTGTCAGGGGCAAACACC. Its translation is CASSLGLSGANT. In full, the CDR3 is CASSLGLSGANTIYF. The V gene is TRBV7-9, the J gene TRBJ1-3, with D perhaps matching TRBD1 (6 bases). The read stops 3 residues short of the end of the CDR3; the missing end is completed from the germline J gene. The CDR3 covers 15 residues. Germline lookup yields CDR1 SEHNR and CDR2 FQNEAQ (reference sequence). V dropped 1 base and J dropped 6 bases, with 13 bases sitting between them.

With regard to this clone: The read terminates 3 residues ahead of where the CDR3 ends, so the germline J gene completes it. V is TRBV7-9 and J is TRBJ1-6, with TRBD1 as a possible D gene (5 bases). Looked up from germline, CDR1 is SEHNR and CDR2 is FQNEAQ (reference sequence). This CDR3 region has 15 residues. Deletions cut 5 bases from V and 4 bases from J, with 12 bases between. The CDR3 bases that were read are TGTGCCAGCAGCCAAAGTGGGGCTTATAATTCACCC. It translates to CASSQSGAYNSP. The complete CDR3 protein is CASSQSGAYNSPLHF.

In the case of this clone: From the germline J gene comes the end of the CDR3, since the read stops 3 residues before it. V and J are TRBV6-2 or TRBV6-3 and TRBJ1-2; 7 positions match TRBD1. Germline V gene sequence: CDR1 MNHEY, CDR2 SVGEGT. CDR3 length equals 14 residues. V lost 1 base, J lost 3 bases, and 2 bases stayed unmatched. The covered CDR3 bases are TGTGCCAGCAGTTACTGGGACAGAGACTATGGC. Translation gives CASSYWDRDYG. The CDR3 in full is CASSYWDRDYGYTF.

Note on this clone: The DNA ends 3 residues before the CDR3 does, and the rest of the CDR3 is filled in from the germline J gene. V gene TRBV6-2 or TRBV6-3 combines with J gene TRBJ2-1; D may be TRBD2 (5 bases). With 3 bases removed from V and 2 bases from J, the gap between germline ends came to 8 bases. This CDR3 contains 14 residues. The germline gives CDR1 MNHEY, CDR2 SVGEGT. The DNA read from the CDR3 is TGTGCCAGCAGTTATCCGGGGACCTACAATGAG. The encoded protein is CASSYPGTYNE. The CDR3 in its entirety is CASSYPGTYNEQFF.

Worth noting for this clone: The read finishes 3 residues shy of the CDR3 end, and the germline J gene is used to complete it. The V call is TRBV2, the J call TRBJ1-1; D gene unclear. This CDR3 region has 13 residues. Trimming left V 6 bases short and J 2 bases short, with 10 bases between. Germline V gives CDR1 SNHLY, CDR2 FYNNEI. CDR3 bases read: TGTGCCAGCAGAGCCCCGGGTAACACTGAA. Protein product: CASRAPGNTE. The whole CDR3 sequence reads CASRAPGNTEAFF.

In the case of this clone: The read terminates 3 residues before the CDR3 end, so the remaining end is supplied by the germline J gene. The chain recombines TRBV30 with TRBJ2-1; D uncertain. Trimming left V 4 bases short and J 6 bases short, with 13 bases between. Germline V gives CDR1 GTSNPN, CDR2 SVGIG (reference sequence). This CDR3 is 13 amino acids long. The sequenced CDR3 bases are TGTGCCTGGATTCGTCCCACCGGCAATGAG. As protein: CAWIRPTGNE. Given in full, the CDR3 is CAWIRPTGNEQFF.

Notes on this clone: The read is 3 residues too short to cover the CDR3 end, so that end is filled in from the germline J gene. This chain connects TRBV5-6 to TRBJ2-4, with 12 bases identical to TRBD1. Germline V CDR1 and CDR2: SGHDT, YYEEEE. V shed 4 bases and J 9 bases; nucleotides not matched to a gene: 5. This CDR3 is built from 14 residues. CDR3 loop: CASSLGTGGPIQYF. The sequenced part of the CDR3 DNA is TGTGCCAGCAGCCTCGGGACAGGGGGCCCCATT.

The DNA read from the CDR3 is TGCGCCAGCAGCCACGAAGGCACTGAA. This sequence encodes CASSHEGTE. The CDR3 in full is CASSHEGTEAFF. The J gene is TRBJ1-1, the V gene TRBV4-1; D uncertain. The read stops 3 residues short of the end of the CDR3; the missing end is completed from the germline J gene. The germline gives CDR1 MGHRA, CDR2 YSYEKL. Trimming took 3 bases from V and 4 from J, leaving 6 bases between them. The CDR3 is 12 amino acids.

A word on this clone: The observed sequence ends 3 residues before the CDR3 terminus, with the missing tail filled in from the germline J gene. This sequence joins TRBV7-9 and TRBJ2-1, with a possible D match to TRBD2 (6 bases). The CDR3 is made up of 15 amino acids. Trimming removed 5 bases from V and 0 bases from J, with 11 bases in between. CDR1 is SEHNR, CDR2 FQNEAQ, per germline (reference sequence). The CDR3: CASSGERASYNEQFF. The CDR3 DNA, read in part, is TGTGCCAGCAGCGGAGAGCGGGCCTCCTACAATGAG. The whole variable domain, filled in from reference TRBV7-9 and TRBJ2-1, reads DTGVSQNPRHKITKRGQNVTFRCDPISEHNRLYWYRQTLGQGPEFLTYFQNEAQLEKSRLLSDRFSAERPKGSFSTLEIQRTEQGDSAMYLCASSGERASYNEQFFGPGTRLTVL.

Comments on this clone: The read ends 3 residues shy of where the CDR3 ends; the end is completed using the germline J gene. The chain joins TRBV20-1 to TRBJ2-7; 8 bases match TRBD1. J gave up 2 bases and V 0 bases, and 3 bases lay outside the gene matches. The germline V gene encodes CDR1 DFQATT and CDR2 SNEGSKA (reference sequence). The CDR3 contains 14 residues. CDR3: CSAREDRAAYEQYF. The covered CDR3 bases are TGCAGTGCTAGAGAGGACAGGGCAGCCTACGAG.

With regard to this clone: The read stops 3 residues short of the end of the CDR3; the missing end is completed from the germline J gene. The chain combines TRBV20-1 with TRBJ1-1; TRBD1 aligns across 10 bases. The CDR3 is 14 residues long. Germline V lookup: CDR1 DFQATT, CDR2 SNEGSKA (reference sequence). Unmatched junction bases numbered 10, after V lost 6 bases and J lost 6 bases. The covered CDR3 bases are TGCAGTGCCCCCGGGACAGGGGTTTGGGCTGAA. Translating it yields CSAPGTGVWAE. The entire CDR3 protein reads CSAPGTGVWAEAFF.

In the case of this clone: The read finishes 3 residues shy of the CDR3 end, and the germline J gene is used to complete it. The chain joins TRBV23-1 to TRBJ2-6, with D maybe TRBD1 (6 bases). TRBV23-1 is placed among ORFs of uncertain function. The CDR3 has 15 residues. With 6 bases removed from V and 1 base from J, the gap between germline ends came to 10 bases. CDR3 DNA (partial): TGCGCCAGCAGGATAAGGGGGTCTGGGGCCAACGTC. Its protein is CASRIRGSGANV. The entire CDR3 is CASRIRGSGANVLTF.

CDR3 residues: CASSLGAVEDTEAFF. The CDR3 bases that were read are TGCGCCAGCAGCTTGGGGGCCGTAGAGGACACTGAA. This rearrangement joins TRBV5-1 to TRBJ1-1; D unresolved. The read halts 3 residues ahead of the CDR3 end, with the missing end drawn from the germline J gene. V lost 0 bases and J 3 bases, leaving 12 bases between the germline ends. Germline values: CDR1 SGHRS, CDR2 YFSETQ. The CDR3 totals 15 residues. Looking up the rest from reference TRBV5-1 and TRBJ1-1 gives the full variable domain: KAGVTQTPRYLIKTRGQQVTLSCSPISGHRSVSWYQQTPGQGLQFLFEYFSETQRNKGNFPGRFSGRQFSNSRSEMNVSTLELGDSALYLCASSLGAVEDTEAFFGQGTRLTVV.

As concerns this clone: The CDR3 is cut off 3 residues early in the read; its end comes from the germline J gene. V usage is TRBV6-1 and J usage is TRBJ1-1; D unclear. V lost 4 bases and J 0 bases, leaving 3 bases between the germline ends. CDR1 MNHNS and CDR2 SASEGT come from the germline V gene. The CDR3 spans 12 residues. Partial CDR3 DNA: TGTGCCAGCAGTGGTATGAACACTGAA. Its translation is CASSGMNTE. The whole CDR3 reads CASSGMNTEAFF.

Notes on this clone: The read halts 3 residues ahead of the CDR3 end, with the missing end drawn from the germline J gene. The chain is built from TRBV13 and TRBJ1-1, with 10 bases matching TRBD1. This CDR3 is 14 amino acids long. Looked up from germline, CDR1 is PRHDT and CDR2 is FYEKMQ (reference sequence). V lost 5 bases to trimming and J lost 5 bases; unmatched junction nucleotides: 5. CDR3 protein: CASSIGTGVTEAFF. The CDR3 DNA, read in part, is TGTGCCAGCAGCATCGGGACAGGGGTGACTGAA.

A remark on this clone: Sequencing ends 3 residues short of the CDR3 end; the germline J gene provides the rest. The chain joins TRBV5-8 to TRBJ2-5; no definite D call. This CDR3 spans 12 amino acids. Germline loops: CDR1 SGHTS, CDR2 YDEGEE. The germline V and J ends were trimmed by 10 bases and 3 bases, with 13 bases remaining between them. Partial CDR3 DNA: TGTGCCCGGGTCGAGCCAAAAGAGACC. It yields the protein CARVEPKET. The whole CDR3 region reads CARVEPKETQYF.

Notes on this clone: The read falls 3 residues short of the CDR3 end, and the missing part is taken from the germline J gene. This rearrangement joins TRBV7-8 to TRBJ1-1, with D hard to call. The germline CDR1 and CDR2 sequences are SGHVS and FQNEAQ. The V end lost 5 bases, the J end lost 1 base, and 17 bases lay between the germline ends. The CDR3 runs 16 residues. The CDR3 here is CASSQYYSPTNTEAFF. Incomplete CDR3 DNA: TGTGCCAGCAGCCAGTATTACAGCCCCACGAACACTGAA.

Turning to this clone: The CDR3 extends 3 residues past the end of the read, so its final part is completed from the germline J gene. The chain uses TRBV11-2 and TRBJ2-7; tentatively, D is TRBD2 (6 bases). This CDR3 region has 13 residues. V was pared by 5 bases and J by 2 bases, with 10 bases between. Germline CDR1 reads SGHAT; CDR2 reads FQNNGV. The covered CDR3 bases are TGTGCCAGCAGCAGGGGACTCACCTACGAG. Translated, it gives CASSRGLTYE. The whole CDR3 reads CASSRGLTYEQYF.

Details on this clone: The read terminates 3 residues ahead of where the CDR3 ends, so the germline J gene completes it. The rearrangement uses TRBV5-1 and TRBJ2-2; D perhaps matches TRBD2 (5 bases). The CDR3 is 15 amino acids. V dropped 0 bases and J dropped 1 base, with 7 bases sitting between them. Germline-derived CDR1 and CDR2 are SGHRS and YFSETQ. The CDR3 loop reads CASSLDGENTGELFF. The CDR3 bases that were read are TGCGCCAGCAGCTTGGACGGGGAGAACACCGGGGAG.

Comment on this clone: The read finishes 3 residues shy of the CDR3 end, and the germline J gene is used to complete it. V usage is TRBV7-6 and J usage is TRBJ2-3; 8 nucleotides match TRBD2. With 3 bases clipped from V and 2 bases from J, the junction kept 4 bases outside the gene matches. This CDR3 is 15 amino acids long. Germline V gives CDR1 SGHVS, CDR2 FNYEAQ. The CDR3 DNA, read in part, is TGTGCCAGCAGCTTGAGCGGGGGTTACACAGATACG. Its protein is CASSLSGGYTDT. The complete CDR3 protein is CASSLSGGYTDTQYF.

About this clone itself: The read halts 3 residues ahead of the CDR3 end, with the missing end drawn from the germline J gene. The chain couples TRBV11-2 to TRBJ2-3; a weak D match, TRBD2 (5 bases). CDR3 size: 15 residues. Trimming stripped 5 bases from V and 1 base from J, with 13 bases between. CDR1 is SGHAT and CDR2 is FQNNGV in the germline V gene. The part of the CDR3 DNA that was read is TGTGCCAGCAGCCCTGGGCCAGCGGGCACAGATACG. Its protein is CASSPGPAGTDT. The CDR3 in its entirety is CASSPGPAGTDTQYF. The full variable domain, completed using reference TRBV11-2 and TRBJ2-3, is EAGVAQSPRYKIIEKRQSVAFWCNPISGHATLYWYQQILGQGPKLLIQFQNNGVVDDSQLPKDRFSAERLKGVDSTLKIQPAKLEDSAVYLCASSPGPAGTDTQYFGPGTRLTVL.

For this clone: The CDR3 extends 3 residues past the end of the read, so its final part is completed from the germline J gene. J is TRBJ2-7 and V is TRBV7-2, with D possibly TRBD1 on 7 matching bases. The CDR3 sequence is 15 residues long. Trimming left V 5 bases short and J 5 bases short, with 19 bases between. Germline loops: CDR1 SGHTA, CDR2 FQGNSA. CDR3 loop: CASSIRGSGFDEQYF. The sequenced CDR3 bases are TGTGCCAGCAGCATCAGGGGGAGCGGGTTCGACGAG.

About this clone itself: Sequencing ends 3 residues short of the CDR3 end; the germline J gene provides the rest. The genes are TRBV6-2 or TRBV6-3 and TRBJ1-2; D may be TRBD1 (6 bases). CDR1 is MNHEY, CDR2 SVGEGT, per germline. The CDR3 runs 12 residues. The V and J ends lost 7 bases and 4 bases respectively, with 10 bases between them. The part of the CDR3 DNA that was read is TGTGCCAGCACCGGGACAATCTATGGC. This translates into CASTGTIYG. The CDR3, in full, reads CASTGTIYGYTF.

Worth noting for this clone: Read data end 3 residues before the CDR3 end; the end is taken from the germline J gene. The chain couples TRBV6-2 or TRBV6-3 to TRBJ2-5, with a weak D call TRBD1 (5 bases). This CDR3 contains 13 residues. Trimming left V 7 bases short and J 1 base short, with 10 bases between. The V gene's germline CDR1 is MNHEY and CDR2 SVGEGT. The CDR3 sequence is CASTAGPQETQYF. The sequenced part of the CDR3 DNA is TGTGCCAGCACGGCAGGGCCCCAAGAGACC.

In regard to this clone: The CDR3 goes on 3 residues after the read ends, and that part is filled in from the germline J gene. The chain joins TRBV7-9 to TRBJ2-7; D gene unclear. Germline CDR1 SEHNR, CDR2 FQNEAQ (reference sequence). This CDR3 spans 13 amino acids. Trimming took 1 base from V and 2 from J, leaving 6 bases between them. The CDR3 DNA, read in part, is TGTGCCAGCAGCTTAGAGGCAGCCTACGAG. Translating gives CASSLEAAYE. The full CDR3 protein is CASSLEAAYEQYF. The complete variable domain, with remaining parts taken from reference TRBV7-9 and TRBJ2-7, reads DTGVSQNPRHKITKRGQNVTFRCDPISEHNRLYWYRQTLGQGPEFLTYFQNEAQLEKSRLLSDRFSAERPKGSFSTLEIQRTEQGDSAMYLCASSLEAAYEQYFGPGTRLTVT.